This is a list of T cell receptor beta chains from one sample in a study of cytomegalovirus exposure and HLA in healthy donors. TCRdb's copy holds only in-frame clones and misses some; the assay was immunoSEQ multiplex PCR. The sample has 100,000 to 150,000 clones, 80% to 90% seen once. The sequenced sample consisted of PBMCs. The source of these receptors is a woman in her 40s in good health and CMV-seropositive. The CDR3 runs from the conserved cysteine through the conserved F or W. A D gene is named only where the DNA matches it firmly. Some rows have no size entry. The others give once, few or many, or a class for an expanded clone.

J: TRBJ2-7; D: TRBD2; V: TRBV6-1; size: .; CDR3: CASSEGIAGANEQYF; DNA: TGTGCCAGCAGTGAAGGAATAGCGGGAGCGAATGAGCAGTACTTC
J: TRBJ2-1; D: TRBD2; V: TRBV11-2; size: .; CDR3: CASSLFGRTLAGRNNEQFF; DNA: TGTGCCAGCAGCTTATTCGGACGGACACTAGCGGGACGCAACAATGAGCAGTTCTTC
J: TRBJ2-5; D: TRBD2; V: TRBV9; size: .; CDR3: CASSLVAGGPLETQYF; DNA: TGTGCCAGCAGCCTGGTAGCGGGAGGGCCGTTGGAGACCCAGTACTTC
J: TRBJ1-1; D: TRBD1; V: TRBV28; size: .; CDR3: CASSRGTGFTEAFF; DNA: TGTGCCAGCAGCCGTGGGACAGGGTTTACTGAAGCTTTCTTT
J: TRBJ1-4; D: TRBD1; V: TRBV28; size: .; CDR3: CASSSGTGGVWNEKLFF; DNA: TGTGCCAGCAGTTCAGGGACAGGGGGCGTATGGAATGAAAAACTGTTTTTT
J: TRBJ1-1; D: .; V: TRBV27; size: .; CDR3: CASSLRLPISRETEAFF; DNA: TGTGCCAGCAGTTTGAGGCTGCCAATCTCCCGGGAGACTGAAGCTTTCTTT
J: TRBJ2-1; D: TRBD2; V: TRBV4-2; size: .; CDR3: CASSPQGLAGDREQFF; DNA: TGTGCCAGCAGCCCACAGGGACTAGCGGGAGATCGGGAGCAGTTCTTC
J: TRBJ2-1; D: .; V: TRBV6-5; size: .; CDR3: CASSYVWRSDYNEQFF; DNA: TGTGCCAGCAGTTACGTCTGGCGGAGCGACTACAATGAGCAGTTCTTC
J: TRBJ1-1; D: .; V: TRBV23-1; size: .; CDR3: CASSQFYGRGKAFF; DNA: TGCGCCAGCAGTCAATTTTACGGCAGGGGAAAAGCTTTCTTT
J: TRBJ2-7; D: .; V: TRBV12-5; size: .; CDR3: CASGLVVMQAPHEQYF; DNA: TGTGCTAGTGGTTTGGTAGTAATGCAGGCCCCCCACGAGCAGTACTTC
J: TRBJ1-1; D: .; V: TRBV5-1; size: .; CDR3: CASSLEGGEAEAFF; DNA: TGCGCCAGCAGCTTGGAGGGAGGGGAGGCTGAAGCTTTCTTT
J: TRBJ2-3; D: .; V: TRBV10-3; size: .; CDR3: CAISEDRESTDTQYF; DNA: TGTGCCATCAGTGAGGATAGGGAGAGCACAGATACGCAGTATTTT
J: TRBJ2-1; D: .; V: TRBV6-1; size: .; CDR3: CASSEVRGGNNEQFF; DNA: TGTGCCAGCAGTGAAGTCCGCGGTGGAAACAATGAGCAGTTCTTC
J: TRBJ2-7; D: .; V: TRBV19; size: .; CDR3: CASSADLHSAEQYF; DNA: TGTGCCAGTAGCGCGGACTTACACAGTGCCGAGCAGTACTTC
J: TRBJ2-3; D: TRBD2; V: TRBV7-8; size: few; CDR3: CASSYGLAGSDTQYF; DNA: TGTGCCAGCAGCTACGGACTAGCGGGGTCAGATACGCAGTATTTT
J: TRBJ2-7; D: TRBD2; V: TRBV4-1; size: .; CDR3: CASSQGVEREADEQYF; DNA: TGCGCCAGCAGCCAGGGGGTGGAGCGGGAGGCGGACGAGCAGTACTTC
J: TRBJ1-1; D: TRBD1; V: TRBV5-1; size: once; CDR3: CASKYSGTGHINTEAFF; DNA: TGCGCCAGCAAGTACTCCGGGACAGGGCACATAAACACTGAAGCTTTCTTT